This is a list of T cell receptor beta chains from one sample in a study of cytomegalovirus exposure and HLA in healthy donors. TCRdb's table, derived via immunoSEQ multiplex PCR, lists solely in-frame clones and lacks some. This repertoire shows 250,000 or so clones, about 86% found once; its top ten account for 2.6%. Material: PBMCs. The receptors were sampled from a man younger than 35 in good health and CMV-seronegative. CDR3s include the opening cysteine and the closing phenylalanine or tryptophan. D genes are given only for firm matches. The size field is filled for only some rows; it gives once, few, many or a size class.

j_call d_call v_call clone_size cdr3_aa cdr3_nt
TRBJ2-7 NA TRBV11-2 NA CASSLAPGYEQYF TGTGCCAGCAGCTTAGCCCCCGGGTACGAGCAGTACTTC
TRBJ2-3 NA TRBV28 NA CASSSLSRDTDTQYF TGTGCCAGCAGTTCTCTAAGCCGGGACACAGATACGCAGTATTTT
TRBJ1-1 NA TRBV6-6 NA CASSSGNTEAFF TGTGCCAGCAGTTCAGGGAACACTGAAGCTTTCTTT
TRBJ2-3 TRBD1 TRBV28 NA CASRLPWTGSPDTQYF TGTGCCAGCAGGCTACCGTGGACAGGGAGCCCAGATACGCAGTATTTT
TRBJ2-5 TRBD2 TRBV13 NA CASWIAGAHQETQYF TGTGCCAGCTGGATAGCGGGGGCCCACCAAGAGACCCAGTACTTC
TRBJ2-2 TRBD2 TRBV27 NA CASSPGTSGTGELFF TGTGCCAGCAGTCCCGGGACTAGCGGCACCGGGGAGCTGTTTTTT
TRBJ2-1 NA TRBV5-4 NA CASSSPRGTLVEQFF TGTGCCAGCAGCTCGCCACGCGGGACGTTAGTCGAGCAGTTCTTC
TRBJ2-3 NA TRBV11-2 once CASSLGGWRAPGITQYF TGTGCCAGCAGCTTAGGGGGTTGGCGAGCCCCAGGGATTACGCAGTATTTT
TRBJ1-2 TRBD1 TRBV5-6 NA CASSSGQARAYGYTF TGTGCCAGCAGCTCCGGACAGGCGAGGGCCTATGGCTACACCTTC
TRBJ2-5 TRBD2 TRBV4-1 NA CASSQVVTSGQETQYF TGCGCCAGCAGCCAAGTAGTTACTAGCGGACAAGAGACCCAGTACTTC
TRBJ1-3 TRBD1 TRBV5-1 NA CASSLATTGAGGNTIYF TGCGCCAGCAGCTTGGCTACGACAGGGGCAGGGGGAAACACCATATATTTT
TRBJ1-1 NA TRBV6-6 NA CASSYYGGNTEAFF TGTGCCAGCAGTTACTACGGGGGTAACACTGAAGCTTTCTTT
TRBJ1-2 NA TRBV30 NA CAWRRTVRYTF TGTGCCTGGAGAAGAACAGTTCGCTACACCTTC
TRBJ1-1 TRBD1 TRBV29-1 NA CSVGQGRTEAFF TGCAGCGTCGGACAGGGTCGGACTGAAGCTTTCTTT
TRBJ1-6 NA TRBV28 NA CASREGGADSPLHF TGTGCCAGTAGAGAGGGGGGGGCCGATTCACCCCTCCACTTT
TRBJ2-7 TRBD2 TRBV7-9 NA CASSPTSAYEQYF TGTGCCAGCAGCCCGACTAGCGCCTACGAGCAGTACTTC
TRBJ2-7 TRBD2 TRBV5-1 once CASRGEGNEQYF TGCGCCAGCAGGGGGGAGGGAAACGAGCAGTACTTC
TRBJ1-1 NA TRBV28 few CASSFVMNTEAFF TGTGCCAGCAGTTTTGTCATGAACACTGAAGCTTTCTTT
TRBJ2-7 NA TRBV28 NA CASSYQFYEQYF TGTGCCAGCAGTTATCAGTTCTACGAGCAGTACTTC
TRBJ2-2 NA TRBV7-2 NA CASSLFRVTENTGELFF TGTGCCAGCAGCTTATTTAGAGTGACAGAGAACACCGGGGAGCTGTTTTTT
TRBJ2-7 NA TRBV6-5 NA CASRPPGHLYEQYF TGTGCCAGCAGGCCTCCGGGACACCTCTACGAGCAGTACTTC
TRBJ2-7 NA TRBV5-6 NA CASTRGSGSPYEQYF TGTGCCAGCACCAGGGGTTCGGGTTCACCCTACGAGCAGTACTTC
TRBJ1-5 TRBD1 TRBV7-2 NA CASSFTGGNQPQHF TGTGCCAGCAGCTTTACAGGGGGCAATCAGCCCCAGCATTTT
TRBJ1-3 NA TRBV7-2 NA CASSEQVAGNTIYF TGTGCCAGCAGCGAACAGGTCGCTGGAAACACCATATATTTT